Listed here are 22 T cell receptor beta chains from one sample, sequenced in a study of T-cell reconstitution after alpha-beta-depleted transplantation in children. Unique molecular identifiers were used to barcode this TCRbeta library. TCRdb reprocessed the PCR reads with MiXCR, giving one entry per CDR3 protein. The table lists around 200,000 distinct CDR3 sequences, roughly 10% of them singletons. The sample was PBMCs, taken before TCRalphabeta/CD19-depleted stem cell transplant. The receptors stem from a child less than two years old with acute myeloid leukemia, due to receive a stem cell transplant.

This clonotype has a count of ten or more. The V and J genes are TRBV2 and TRBJ2-3; 9 nucleotides match TRBD2. The CDR3 is 13 residues long. The V gene end was trimmed by 6 bases and the J gene end by 2 bases; junction bases not matched to a gene: 0. Germline-derived CDR1 and CDR2 are SNHLY and FYNNEI. The DNA for the CDR3 is TGTGCCAGCAGGGGACTAGCCACAGATACGCAGTATTTT. Protein: CASRGLATDTQYF.

This clonotype was counted at least ten times. The chain has TRBV27 and TRBJ2-3; D not certain. With 4 bases removed from V and 2 bases from J, the gap between germline ends came to 19 bases. CDR1 MNHEY and CDR2 SMNVEV come from the germline V gene (reference sequence). This CDR3 spans 17 amino acids. The CDR3 DNA follows: TGTGCCAGCAGTTCTCCCTATCTAGGATCCGTCACAGATACGCAGTATTTT. It yields the protein CASSSPYLGSVTDTQYF.

This clonotype showed up many times. The chain's CDR3 is CASSLSSGRAFEQFF. CDR3 sequence (DNA): TGTGCCAGCAGTTTGTCTAGCGGGAGGGCCTTTGAGCAGTTCTTC. The rearrangement uses TRBV7-8 and TRBJ2-1; 12 bases fit TRBD2. V lost 6 bases to trimming and J lost 9 bases; unmatched junction nucleotides: 9. The CDR3 contains 15 residues. Germline values: CDR1 SGHVS, CDR2 FQNEAQ.

The sample holds many counts of this clonotype. This chain joins TRBV20-1 and TRBJ2-6; 7 bases agree with TRBD1. The CDR3 covers 17 residues. The germline gives CDR1 DFQATT, CDR2 SNEGSKA (reference sequence). V lost 0 bases, J lost 0 bases, and 5 bases stayed unmatched. The CDR3 here is CSARDWGQPSGANVLTF. Written as DNA, the CDR3 is TGCAGTGCTAGAGATTGGGGACAGCCCTCTGGGGCCAACGTCCTGACTTTC.

This clonotype came up many times. The chain links TRBV28 to TRBJ2-3, with TRBD2 matching 8 bases. This CDR3 contains 16 residues. Germline-derived CDR1 and CDR2 are MDHEN and SYDVKM. V trimming: 3 bases; J trimming: 0 bases; junction bases outside the gene matches: 5. The CDR3 DNA sequence: TGTGCCAGCAGTTTCCGGGAGGGCCGGAGCACAGATACGCAGTATTTT. This gives the protein CASSFREGRSTDTQYF.

A word on this clonotype: This sequence may be a read error, since a much larger clone differs from it by one base. The genes are TRBV20-1 and TRBJ1-1; D possibly corresponds to TRBD1 (5 bases). The V gene's germline CDR1 is DFQATT and CDR2 SNEGSKA (reference sequence). The CDR3 spans 14 residues. The CDR3 region has the DNA TGCAGTGCTAGGTTGGCAGGGCCGAACCCTGAAGCTTTCTTT. This gives the protein CSARLAGPNPEAFF.

The chain carries TRBV16 and TRBJ2-2; TRBD2 is a possible D gene (6 bases). This CDR3 contains 19 residues. V was pared by 10 bases and J by 6 bases, with 33 bases between. CDR1 KGHSY and CDR2 FQNENV come from the germline V gene. CDR3 loop: CATCQDSVGDLTSPGELFF. CDR3 DNA sequence: TGTGCCACCTGCCAAGATTCGGTAGGGGACTTGACTTCACCCGGGGAGCTGTTTTTT. Using reference TRBV16 and TRBJ2-2 for the parts outside the CDR3, the full variable domain is GEEVAQTPKHLVRGEGQKAKLYCAPIKGHSYVFWYQQVLKNEFKFLISFQNENVFDETGMPKERFSAKCLPNSPCSLEIQATKLEDSAVYFCATCQDSVGDLTSPGELFFGEGSRLTVL.

This clonotype occurred many times. The chain is built from TRBV20-1 and TRBJ2-1, with D unresolved. V dropped 0 bases and J dropped 4 bases, with 10 bases sitting between them. Germline CDR1 reads DFQATT; CDR2 reads SNEGSKA (reference sequence). The CDR3 loop spans 14 amino acids. CDR3 residues: CSARDEGWYNEQFF. The CDR3 DNA follows: TGCAGTGCTAGAGATGAAGGATGGTACAATGAGCAGTTCTTC.

This clonotype occurred many times. The rearrangement joins TRBV10-3 to TRBJ2-2, with D tentatively TRBD1 (6 bases). Looked up from germline, CDR1 is ENHRY and CDR2 is SYGVKD. V lost 2 bases and J 3 bases, leaving 7 bases between the germline ends. The CDR3 sequence is 14 residues long. Written as DNA, the CDR3 is TGTGCCATCAGTGAGCCAGGGGACACCGGGGAGCTGTTTTTT. It yields the protein CAISEPGDTGELFF.

This clonotype was seen many times. The chain combines TRBV5-1 with TRBJ2-3; no clear D gene. The V gene's germline CDR1 is SGHRS and CDR2 YFSETQ. The CDR3 spans 15 residues. V lost 2 bases and J lost 1, with 11 bases in between. CDR3 coding DNA: TGCGCCAGCAGCTTACCAGTGTCCGGCACAGATACGCAGTATTTT. This gives the protein CASSLPVSGTDTQYF.

The table lists this clonotype with many counts. This chain joins TRBV27 and TRBJ2-3; D unclear. Trimming left V 5 bases short and J 3 bases short, with 15 bases between. The germline CDR1 and CDR2 sequences are MNHEY and SMNVEV (reference sequence). The CDR3 length is 15 residues. The CDR3 DNA sequence: TGTGCCAGCAGTCCTCCAGTTTCGCCAACAGATACGCAGTATTTT. Amino acid sequence: CASSPPVSPTDTQYF.

This clonotype was counted ten times or more. The chain couples TRBV29-1 to TRBJ2-1; D call uncertain. The germline CDR1 and CDR2 sequences are SQVTM and ANQGSEA. This CDR3 contains 11 residues. V lost 4 bases, J lost 4 bases, and 5 bases lay in between. CDR3 sequence reads: CSVGWYNEQFF. CDR3 bases: TGCAGCGTTGGGTGGTACAATGAGCAGTTCTTC.

In its sample, this clonotype was seen many times. The J gene is TRBJ1-6, the V gene TRBV5-1, with D hard to call. The CDR3 is made up of 15 amino acids. CDR1 is SGHRS and CDR2 is YFSETQ in the germline V gene. The V end lost 0 bases, the J end lost 10 bases, and 14 bases lay between the germline ends. The CDR3: CASSLGDSDGSPLHF. Here the CDR3 DNA reads TGCGCCAGCAGCTTGGGTGATTCCGACGGCTCACCCCTCCACTTT.

Regarding this clonotype: A much bigger clone sits one base away, suggesting this may be a read error. The chain links TRBV29-1 to TRBJ2-2; 9 nucleotides match TRBD1. Germline V gives CDR1 SQVTM, CDR2 ANQGSEA. The CDR3 contains 14 residues. The chain's CDR3 is CSVGQGRNTEELFF. In DNA, the CDR3 is TGCAGCGTCGGACAGGGGAGAAACACCGAGGAGCTGTTTTTT.

This clonotype was picked up many times. The chain combines TRBV30 with TRBJ1-1, with no clear D. The CDR3 extends over 14 amino acids. The germline V and J ends were trimmed by 0 bases and 2 bases, with 10 bases remaining between them. Germline V gene sequence: CDR1 GTSNPN, CDR2 SVGIG (reference sequence). The CDR3 DNA reads as TGTGCCTGGAGTGTAGGATTTGGTAACACTGAAGCTTTCTTT. Translated: CAWSVGFGNTEAFF.

The sample holds many counts of this clonotype. The V and J genes are TRBV12-3 or TRBV12-4 and TRBJ2-3; D gene ambiguous. CDR3 length equals 13 residues. Trimming stripped 1 base from V and 10 bases from J, with 12 bases between. CDR3 bases: TGTGCCAGCAGTTTAGTGGGCAGGCCCGCGCAGTATTTT. Translating gives CASSLVGRPAQYF.

V usage is TRBV20-1 and J usage is TRBJ2-5, with D tentatively TRBD1 or TRBD2 (5 bases each). The CDR3 is 14 residues long. With 3 bases removed from V and 1 base from J, the gap between germline ends came to 12 bases. Germline-derived CDR1 and CDR2 are DFQATT and SNEGSKA (reference sequence). CDR3 sequence: CSASAGTPQETQYF. DNA for the CDR3: TGCAGTGCTAGCGCAGGGACCCCCCAAGAGACCCAGTACTTC.

The table lists this clonotype with many counts. The chain combines TRBV2 with TRBJ1-5; D uncertain. The CDR3 contains 15 residues. The germline V gene encodes CDR1 SNHLY and CDR2 FYNNEI. V was shortened by 4 bases and J by 0 bases, with 10 bases between the two germline ends. Here the CDR3 reads CASSARRYSNQPQHF. CDR3 nucleotide sequence: TGTGCCAGCAGTGCTCGAAGGTATAGCAATCAGCCCCAGCATTTT. Drawing the rest from reference TRBV2 and TRBJ1-5, the complete variable domain is EPEVTQTPSHQVTQMGQEVILRCVPISNHLYFYWYRQILGQKVEFLVSFYNNEISEKSEIFDDQFSVERPDGSNFTLKIRSTKLEDSAMYFCASSARRYSNQPQHFGDGTRLSIL.

This clonotype was found many times. This chain links TRBV28 with TRBJ1-1; no clear D gene. Germline CDR1 MDHEN, CDR2 SYDVKM. V shed 4 bases and J shed 6 bases, with 12 bases lying between them. The CDR3 totals 13 residues. This chain's CDR3 is CASSYNNNPEAFF. CDR3 DNA sequence: TGTGCCAGCAGTTACAACAACAATCCTGAAGCTTTCTTT.

The chain combines TRBV12-3 or TRBV12-4 with TRBJ1-6; unclear D gene. The CDR3 length is 13 residues. V dropped 5 bases and J dropped 14 bases, with 16 bases sitting between them. The CDR3 nucleotides read TGTGCCAGCAGTCACCTACAGCGGTGGTCCCTCCACTTT. Amino acids: CASSHLQRWSLHF.

This clonotype came up many times. The V call is TRBV7-8, the J call TRBJ1-4; D unresolved. Trimming left V 6 bases short and J 0 bases short, with 11 bases between. This CDR3 spans 15 amino acids. Germline V gives CDR1 SGHVS, CDR2 FQNEAQ. This chain's CDR3 is CASSRELATNEKLFF. CDR3 coding DNA: TGTGCCAGCAGTAGGGAACTTGCAACTAATGAAAAACTGTTTTTT.

Concerning this clonotype itself: Germline and junction disagree at one end, which may indicate a read error. V is TRBV5-1 and J is TRBJ2-3; 9 positions agree with TRBD2. This CDR3 is built from 18 residues. CDR1 and CDR2 from the germline V gene are SGHRS and YFSETQ. In nucleotides, the CDR3 is TGCGTCAGCAGCTTGACCCCCCCTATAGCGGGGGCCACAGATACGCAGTATTTT. It is translated as CVSSLTPPIAGATDTQYF.